The 19 T cell receptor beta chains below come from one sample, sequenced in a study of human T cells and chemical hapten exposure. The time point is: healthy volunteer bleed at 6 weeks. Total RNA was isolated from whole blood that had not been fractionated. TCRdb processed the RACE reads anew with MiXCR; each CDR3 protein has one entry. The table has more than 60,000 distinct CDR3 sequences, roughly 8.6% seen once; the top ten hold around 1.4%. Source material: whole blood. The receptors here all came from a male donor in good health. Some clones in this sample may be carry-over from other donors' samples.

This clonotype has just a few counts. The chain is built from TRBV7-7 and TRBJ2-7; D is perhaps TRBD2 (5 bases). This CDR3 spans 13 amino acids. Trimming stripped 5 bases from V and 4 bases from J, with 12 bases between. The V gene's germline CDR1 is SSHAT and CDR2 FNYEAQ (reference sequence). CDR3 protein: CASSPGVGYEQYF. The CDR3 DNA reads TGTGCCAGCAGCCCCGGGGTGGGGTACGAGCAGTACTTC.

This clonotype appeared many times. The rearrangement joins TRBV10-2 to TRBJ2-6; D not resolved. CDR1 and CDR2 from the germline V gene are WSHSY and SAAADI. Trimming cost V 1 base and J 4 bases, with 8 bases left between them. There are 15 residues in the CDR3. CDR3 residues: CASSEWGSGANVLTF. CDR3 nucleotide sequence: TGCGCCAGCAGTGAGTGGGGTTCCGGGGCCAACGTCCTGACTTTC.

The rearrangement links TRBV6-9 to TRBJ1-6; tentative D call: TRBD1 (5 bases). Trimming removed 8 bases from V and 3 bases from J, with 26 bases in between. The CDR3 has 19 amino acids. The V gene's germline CDR1 is MNHGY and CDR2 SVAAGI. The DNA of the CDR3 is TGTGCCAGCCCGGAGGGACTCTTCCCTGGGGCACTCTATAATTCACCCCTCCACTTT. It yields the protein CASPEGLFPGALYNSPLHF.

V gene TRBV12-3 or TRBV12-4 combines with J gene TRBJ1-2; a possible D gene is TRBD1 (5 bases). Trimming shortened V by 5 bases and J by 4 bases, and 8 bases separated the two germline ends. The CDR3 has 12 residues. CDR3 coding DNA: TGTGCCAGCAGTCGCGACAGCTATGGCTACACCTTC. Protein product: CASSRDSYGYTF.

A few counts support this clonotype. The rearrangement joins TRBV25-1 to TRBJ2-5, with a weak D call TRBD2 (6 bases). The CDR3 contains 13 residues. Germline-derived CDR1 and CDR2 are MGHDK and SYGVNS. V gave up 3 bases and J gave up 1 base, with 6 bases separating them. The CDR3 nucleotides read TGTGCCAGCAGTGAGACTAGCCAAGAGACCCAGTACTTC. Protein sequence: CASSETSQETQYF. Full variable domain (missing parts from reference TRBV25-1 and TRBJ2-5): EADIYQTPRYLVIGTGKKITLECSQTMGHDKMYWYQQDPGMELHLIHYSYGVNSTEKGDLSSESTVSRIRTEHFPLTLESARPSHTSQYLCASSETSQETQYFGPGTRLLVL.

This chain joins TRBV9 and TRBJ2-3, with D maybe TRBD2 (6 bases). V was pared by 2 bases and J by 1 base, with 8 bases between. The CDR3 has 14 residues. Per germline, CDR1 SGDLS and CDR2 YYNGEE. DNA of the CDR3: TGTGCCAGCAGCGTGAGGGAGGGCACAGATACGCAGTATTTT. Protein: CASSVREGTDTQYF.

The chain joins TRBV6-2 or TRBV6-3 to TRBJ2-7; D is ambiguous. This CDR3 is built from 13 residues. Trimming took off 7 bases at V and 3 bases at J, with 13 bases between the two ends. Germline CDR1 and CDR2: MNHEY and SVGEGT. The CDR3 here is CASNEGGFYEQYF. In DNA, the CDR3 is TGTGCCAGCAACGAAGGCGGTTTCTACGAGCAGTACTTC.

The rearrangement joins TRBV20-1 to TRBJ2-5; D perhaps matches TRBD2 (6 bases). V was clipped by 0 bases and J by 1 base, with 15 bases between them. The CDR3 is 16 amino acids. CDR1 and CDR2 from the germline V gene are DFQATT and SNEGSKA (reference sequence). The CDR3 sequence: CSARESAGRLQETQYF. The CDR3 DNA is TGCAGTGCTAGAGAATCGGCGGGACGCCTCCAAGAGACCCAGTACTTC.

This clonotype was found many times. This chain connects TRBV20-1 to TRBJ2-7, with D hard to call. CDR3 length: 13 residues. The ends were cut back, 2 bases at V and 10 bases at J, with 18 bases in the middle. The germline gives CDR1 DFQATT, CDR2 SNEGSKA (reference sequence). The CDR3 loop is CSARRHAETFQYF. DNA of the CDR3: TGCAGTGCTAGACGACACGCCGAAACCTTTCAGTACTTC.

This clonotype was counted only a few times. CDR3 in DNA: TGTGCCAGCAGTTATTACAGGGATTCACCCCTCCACTTT. Its protein is CASSYYRDSPLHF. J is TRBJ1-6 and V is TRBV7-2, with a weak D call TRBD1 (6 bases). Trimming took off 6 bases at V and 8 bases at J, with 11 bases between the two ends. The CDR3 consists of 13 residues. Germline CDR1 and CDR2: SGHTA and FQGNSA.

The rearrangement uses TRBV4-2 and TRBJ2-7; D might be TRBD1 (6 bases). V lost 1 base and J lost 1, with 11 bases in between. Germline lookup yields CDR1 LGHNA and CDR2 YNFKEQ. The CDR3 consists of 15 residues. The CDR3 DNA sequence: TGTGCCAGCAGCCAAGGGAGTACAGGGTCCTACGAGCAGTACTTC. It specifies CASSQGSTGSYEQYF.

This clonotype has at least ten counts. The chain is built from TRBV7-9 and TRBJ2-3; 9 nucleotides agree with TRBD2. This CDR3 contains 14 residues. V shed 4 bases and J 3 bases; nucleotides not matched to a gene: 2. The germline V gene has CDR1 SEHNR and CDR2 FQNEAQ (reference sequence). CDR3 bases: TGTGCCAGCAGCTGGGGACTAGCAACAGATACGCAGTATTTT. It translates to CASSWGLATDTQYF. Drawing the rest from reference TRBV7-9 and TRBJ2-3, the complete variable domain is DTGVSQNPRHKITKRGQNVTFRCDPISEHNRLYWYRQTLGQGPEFLTYFQNEAQLEKSRLLSDRFSAERPKGSFSTLEIQRTEQGDSAMYLCASSWGLATDTQYFGPGTRLTVL.

The CDR3 DNA sequence: TGTGCCATCAAAGGGAGTGTTGACAGGGACGAGGATACGCAGTATTTT. This sequence encodes CAIKGSVDRDEDTQYF. The genes are TRBV10-3 and TRBJ2-3; TRBD1 matches 7 bases. V shed 7 bases and J 6 bases; nucleotides not matched to a gene: 16. The CDR3 has 16 amino acids. Germline values: CDR1 ENHRY, CDR2 SYGVKD.

This clonotype was found a few times. V gene TRBV7-9 combines with J gene TRBJ1-1, with TRBD1 matching over 10 bases. CDR1 SEHNR and CDR2 FQNEAQ come from the germline V gene (reference sequence). V lost 3 bases to trimming and J lost 5 bases; unmatched junction nucleotides: 12. CDR3 length: 17 amino acids. CDR3 loop: CASSFGQGGSGVTEAFF. The CDR3 coding sequence is TGTGCCAGCAGCTTCGGACAGGGGGGTAGCGGAGTGACTGAAGCTTTCTTT.

Only a few counts were recorded for this clonotype. The chain couples TRBV27 to TRBJ2-7; TRBD1 agrees at 10 bases. The germline V gene encodes CDR1 MNHEY and CDR2 SMNVEV (reference sequence). V gave up 6 bases and J gave up 0 bases; unmatched junction bases: 14. There are 18 residues in the CDR3. CDR3 protein: CASRQGTGVSPNSYEQYF. The CDR3 coding sequence is TGTGCCAGCAGGCAAGGGACAGGGGTTTCCCCAAACTCCTACGAGCAGTACTTC.

This clonotype has at least ten counts. CDR3 coding DNA: TGTGCCACTCGAGGGATCACAGATACGCAGTATTTT. Translating gives CATRGITDTQYF. The J gene is TRBJ2-3, the V gene TRBV2; possibly TRBD2 for D (5 bases). Germline CDR1 SNHLY, CDR2 FYNNEI. V was trimmed by 10 bases and J by 2 bases, leaving 10 bases between them. The CDR3 runs to 12 residues.

This clonotype was detected only a few times. V usage is TRBV3-1 and J usage is TRBJ2-4; unclear D gene. This CDR3 region has 14 residues. CDR1 is LGHDT and CDR2 is YNNKEL in the germline V gene (reference sequence). V was clipped by 1 base and J by 5 bases, with 9 bases between them. The CDR3 region is CASSQGRPQNIQYF. CDR3 coding DNA: TGTGCCAGCAGCCAAGGCAGGCCCCAAAACATTCAGTACTTC.

The rearrangement uses TRBV12-3 or TRBV12-4 and TRBJ2-7; possible D gene TRBD2, 6 bases. This CDR3 spans 16 amino acids. V gave up 2 bases and J gave up 2 bases, with 16 bases separating them. The CDR3 bases are TGTGCCAGCAGTTTAAAGGAGGGATTACCGACCTACGAGCAGTACTTC. It yields the protein CASSLKEGLPTYEQYF.

This sequence joins TRBV3-1 and TRBJ2-7; possibly TRBD2 for D (6 bases). The CDR3 contains 13 residues. Per the germline V gene, CDR1 is LGHDT and CDR2 is YNNKEL (reference sequence). The V end was cut by 4 bases, the J end by 3 bases, with 10 bases between. The CDR3 here is CASSPRDFYEQYF. Here the CDR3 DNA reads TGTGCCAGCAGCCCCCGGGACTTCTACGAGCAGTACTTC.